This T cell receptor beta chain is from a study of blood T cell repertoires in COVID-19. Study in general: The United States, Italy and Spain provided the acute and convalescent COVID-19 samples.

Participants had their cohort set by participant-reported clinical history. Original handling: Amplification of reference gene primers was used by the study to estimate nucleated cell counts. Profiled with immunoSEQ multiplex PCR; TCRdb holds only in-frame clones, not every one. That table gives V, J and clone size, and the DNA gave D and trimming. The sample gives roughly 58,000 clones, 65% to 85% of which show up once; around half is in the top ten. The CDR3 covers 18 residues. CDR1 and CDR2 from the germline V gene are SGHVS and FQNEAQ. The ends lost 1 base at V and 2 bases at J; junction bases unmatched: 5.

The chain joins TRBV7-8 to TRBJ2-2; TRBD2 aligns across 12 bases. The receptor's source is a woman aged 60-70 years who had been exposed to COVID-19. The specimen was PBMCs or T cells enriched from blood (not recorded which). The DNA for the CDR3 is TGTGCCAGCAGCTTAGGGCTAGCGGGGGGGAAAAACACCGGGGAGCTGTTTTTT. Its protein product is CASSLGLAGGKNTGELFF.